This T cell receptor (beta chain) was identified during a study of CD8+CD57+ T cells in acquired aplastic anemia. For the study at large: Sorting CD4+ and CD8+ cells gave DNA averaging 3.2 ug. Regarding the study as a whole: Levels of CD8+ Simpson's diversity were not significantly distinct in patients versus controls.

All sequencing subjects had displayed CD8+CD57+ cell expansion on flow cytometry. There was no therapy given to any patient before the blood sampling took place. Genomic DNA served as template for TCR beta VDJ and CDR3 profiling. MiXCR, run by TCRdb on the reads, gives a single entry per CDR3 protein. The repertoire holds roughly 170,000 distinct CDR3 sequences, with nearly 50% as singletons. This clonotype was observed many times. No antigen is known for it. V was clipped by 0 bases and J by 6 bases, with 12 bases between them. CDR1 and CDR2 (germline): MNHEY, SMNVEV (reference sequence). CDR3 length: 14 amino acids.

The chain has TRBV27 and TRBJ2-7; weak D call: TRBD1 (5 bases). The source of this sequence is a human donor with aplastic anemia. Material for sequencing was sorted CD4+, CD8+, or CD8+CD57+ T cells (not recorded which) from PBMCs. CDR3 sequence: CASSLSGARREQYF. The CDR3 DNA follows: TGTGCCAGCAGTTTATCAGGGGCTAGACGCGAGCAGTACTTC.